Below are 27 T cell receptor beta chains sequenced from a single sample in a study of T cell changes during pregnancy in multiple sclerosis. TCRdb keeps only in-frame clones here, not all; method: immunoSEQ multiplex PCR. The sample lists approximately 60,000 clones; under 95% were seen once. Sequenced material: CD8+ T cells from peripheral blood mononuclear cells, taken in the third trimester of pregnancy. The receptors stem from a female donor with multiple sclerosis, enrolled in a pregnancy study.

The CDR3 DNA sequence: TGTGCCAGCCTTCCTGGGACTAGCGGAGATTACGAGCAGTACTTC. Amino acid sequence: CASLPGTSGDYEQYF. The chain recombines TRBV25-1 with TRBJ2-7; 11 nucleotides align to TRBD2. V lost 8 bases and J lost 4; bases outside the gene matches: 10. From germline, CDR1 is MGHDK and CDR2 SYGVNS. The CDR3 spans 15 residues.

V gene TRBV5-1 combines with J gene TRBJ2-1; D is unclear. The CDR3 has 15 residues. Germline V lookup: CDR1 SGHRS, CDR2 YFSETQ. V was trimmed by 0 bases and J by 6 bases, leaving 13 bases between them. Here the CDR3 DNA reads TGCGCCAGCAGCTTGGGGGCTTCTTCCCGCAATGAGCAGTTCTTC. It codes for CASSLGASSRNEQFF.

The CDR3 DNA reads TGTGCCAGTACGACTACTTTGGTCACAGATACGCAGTATTTT. The encoded protein is CASTTTLVTDTQYF. V usage is TRBV10-3 and J usage is TRBJ2-3; D might be TRBD2 (5 bases). The V end lost 10 bases, the J end lost 2 bases, and 16 bases lay between the germline ends. From germline, CDR1 is ENHRY and CDR2 SYGVKD. The CDR3 runs 14 residues.

V usage is TRBV27 and J usage is TRBJ2-7, with 7 nucleotides matching TRBD2. The CDR3 is 13 residues long. Trimming cost V 5 bases and J 10 bases; bases outside gene matches: 11. The germline V gene has CDR1 MNHEY and CDR2 SMNVEV (reference sequence). The CDR3 DNA reads as TGTGCCAGCAGTGGGACTACCTTGAGCGACCAGTACTTC. Translation gives CASSGTTLSDQYF.

The rearrangement links TRBV5-1 to TRBJ1-1; D not certain. Germline V gene sequence: CDR1 SGHRS, CDR2 YFSETQ. The CDR3 runs 16 residues. V lost 4 bases and J 0 bases, leaving 16 bases between the germline ends. CDR3 region: CASSPSWRRLNTEAFF. In nucleotides, the CDR3 is TGCGCCAGCAGCCCCTCCTGGAGGCGGCTGAACACTGAAGCTTTCTTT.

V is TRBV14 and J is TRBJ2-5; D perhaps matches TRBD1 (5 bases). Germline V CDR1 and CDR2: SGHDN, FVKESK. V was clipped by 1 base and J by 5 bases, with 14 bases between them. This CDR3 is built from 15 residues. The CDR3 sequence is CASSQGFRVVETQYF. In DNA, the CDR3 is TGTGCCAGCAGCCAAGGGTTCAGGGTAGTGGAGACCCAGTACTTC.

The chain is built from TRBV7-2 and TRBJ2-3, with 7 bases matching TRBD1. The germline V gene has CDR1 SGHTA and CDR2 FQGNSA. The CDR3 runs 14 residues. The trim removed 1 base at V and 7 bases at J, leaving 5 bases unmatched. The CDR3 DNA sequence: TGTGCCAGCAGCTTAGGGAACAGGGGTTATACGCAGTATTTT. This encodes CASSLGNRGYTQYF.

CDR3 residues: CASSLGLATHEQYF. CDR3 sequence (DNA): TGTGCCAGCAGCTTAGGGCTAGCAACCCACGAGCAGTACTTC. This chain links TRBV13 with TRBJ2-7; TRBD2 might be the D (5 bases). Trimming stripped 0 bases from V and 5 bases from J, with 11 bases between. From germline, CDR1 is PRHDT and CDR2 FYEKMQ (reference sequence). The CDR3 totals 14 residues.

In this sample, this clone turned up once. The rearrangement joins TRBV28 to TRBJ2-3; D may be TRBD2 (6 bases). The CDR3 runs to 15 residues. V was clipped by 6 bases and J by 5 bases, with 18 bases between them. Per the germline V gene, CDR1 is MDHEN and CDR2 is SYDVKM. The CDR3 is CASRDGSHQKDTQYF. The CDR3 DNA sequence: TGTGCCAGCAGGGACGGGAGCCACCAAAAAGATACGCAGTATTTT. The entire variable domain, with the rest obtained from reference TRBV28 and TRBJ2-3, is as follows: DVKVTQSSRYLVKRTGEKVFLECVQDMDHENMFWYRQDPGLGLRLIYFSYDVKMKEKGDIPEGYSVSREKKERFSLILESASTNQTSMYLCASRDGSHQKDTQYFGPGTRLTVL.

The rearrangement links TRBV30 to TRBJ2-1; 11 bases match TRBD2. Looked up from germline, CDR1 is GTSNPN and CDR2 is SVGIG (reference sequence). The trim removed 4 bases at V and 2 bases at J, leaving 7 bases unmatched. The CDR3 totals 16 residues. The CDR3 DNA sequence: TGTGCCTGGACCGAGGGGACTAGCGGCGCCTACAATGAGCAGTTCTTC. Protein sequence: CAWTEGTSGAYNEQFF.

This chain uses TRBV27 with TRBJ1-2; a possible D gene is TRBD1 (6 bases). Trimming took 5 bases from V and 5 from J, leaving 12 bases between them. This CDR3 contains 13 residues. Germline CDR1 MNHEY, CDR2 SMNVEV (reference sequence). Written as DNA, the CDR3 is TGTGCCAGCAGTCGGACAGAGCTTTATGGCTACACCTTC. Its protein product is CASSRTELYGYTF.

The chain couples TRBV5-5 to TRBJ2-7; weak D call: TRBD2 (5 bases). The CDR3 consists of 13 residues. The ends were cut back, 2 bases at V and 0 bases at J, with 6 bases in the middle. Germline V gives CDR1 SGHKS, CDR2 YYEKEE (reference sequence). CDR3 in DNA: TGTGCCAGCAGCTTCGGACTCTCCTACGAGCAGTACTTC. This encodes CASSFGLSYEQYF. The full variable domain, in which reference TRBV5-5 and TRBJ2-7 provide the parts outside the CDR3, is DAGVTQSPTHLIKTRGQQVTLRCSPISGHKSVSWYQQVLGQGPQFIFQYYEKEERGRGNFPDRFSARQFPNYSSELNVNALLLGDSALYLCASSFGLSYEQYFGPGTRLTVT.

This chain uses TRBV28 with TRBJ2-3; TRBD2 matches at 9 bases. V dropped 5 bases and J dropped 3; count of bases not matched to a gene: 6. The CDR3 is 15 residues long. Per germline, CDR1 MDHEN and CDR2 SYDVKM. The CDR3: CASSSGRSTTDTQYF. The CDR3 DNA is TGTGCCAGCAGTAGCGGGAGGAGCACGACAGATACGCAGTATTTT.

The chain is built from TRBV14 and TRBJ2-1; 11 bases map to TRBD2. After removal of 2 bases from V and 9 bases from J, the junction contained 3 bases not matched to a gene. Germline CDR1 is SGHDN and CDR2 is FVKESK. CDR3 size: 14 residues. CDR3 protein: CASSQLLAGVEQFF. CDR3 nucleotide sequence: TGTGCCAGCAGCCAATTACTAGCGGGAGTTGAGCAGTTCTTC.

The chain combines TRBV30 with TRBJ1-3; D ambiguous. This CDR3 is built from 14 residues. Trimming stripped 0 bases from V and 3 bases from J, with 9 bases between. Germline V gene sequence: CDR1 GTSNPN, CDR2 SVGIG (reference sequence). CDR3 DNA: TGTGCCTGGAGTGTACAGTTGGGTGGAAACACCATATATTTT. It yields the protein CAWSVQLGGNTIYF.

This chain connects TRBV18 to TRBJ1-3; D not resolved. V lost 6 bases, J lost 0 bases, and 15 bases lay in between. Germline V CDR1 and CDR2: KGHSH, LQKENI. The length of the CDR3 is 16 residues. Written as DNA, the CDR3 is TGTGCCAGCTCGTATGACCGAGGAAGCTCTGGAAACACCATATATTTT. This gives the protein CASSYDRGSSGNTIYF.

The chain employs TRBV7-6 and TRBJ2-1, with a weak D call TRBD2 (6 bases). Germline V gives CDR1 SGHVS, CDR2 FNYEAQ. Trimming removed 1 base from V and 7 bases from J, with 11 bases in between. The CDR3 extends over 14 amino acids. This chain's CDR3 is CASSLEREWNEQFF. The CDR3, as DNA: TGTGCCAGCAGCTTAGAACGGGAGTGGAATGAGCAGTTCTTC.

As DNA, the CDR3 is TGTGCCAGCAGCCTAGGGACAGGGGGTATCACTGAAGCTTTCTTT. As protein: CASSLGTGGITEAFF. The chain uses TRBV11-3 and TRBJ1-1, with 11 bases that match TRBD1. The V segment lost 5 bases and the J segment 4 bases; nucleotides outside the gene matches: 6. The CDR3 consists of 15 residues. Germline CDR1 reads SGHNT; CDR2 reads YENEEA.

The chain carries TRBV5-1 and TRBJ1-2; the D is unclear. Trimming shortened V by 9 bases and J by 7 bases, and 13 bases separated the two germline ends. Per germline, CDR1 SGHRS and CDR2 YFSETQ. The CDR3 is made up of 11 amino acids. CDR3 DNA: TGCGCCACCTTAGAAATGAGTGGCTACACCTTC. Translating gives CATLEMSGYTF.

The chain combines TRBV19 with TRBJ1-2; D remains ambiguous. The CDR3 loop spans 15 amino acids. Deletions cut 4 bases from V and 7 bases from J, with 19 bases between. From germline, CDR1 is LNHDA and CDR2 SQIVND (reference sequence). CDR3 region: CASSTRRRRRSGYTF. The CDR3 DNA reads as TGTGCCAGTAGTACCAGACGGAGACGGAGGAGTGGCTACACCTTC.

This clone was recorded only once. The chain recombines TRBV9 with TRBJ2-7; 7 bases match TRBD1. In germline, CDR1 is SGDLS, CDR2 YYNGEE. CDR3 length: 16 amino acids. V gave up 4 bases and J gave up 1 base; unmatched junction bases: 11. The CDR3 is CASSPSRGTGSYEQYF. In DNA form, the CDR3 reads TGTGCCAGCAGCCCCTCCAGGGGGACCGGGTCCTACGAGCAGTACTTC.

V usage is TRBV6-6 and J usage is TRBJ2-3, with unresolved D. Between the trimmed V and J ends, which lost 0 bases and 3 bases, there was a span of 10 bases. The CDR3 loop spans 15 amino acids. The germline V gene encodes CDR1 MNHNY and CDR2 SVGAGI (reference sequence). The CDR3 here is CASSYSISGTDTQYF. CDR3 sequence (DNA): TGTGCCAGCAGTTACTCGATCTCCGGGACAGATACGCAGTATTTT.

The rearrangement links TRBV6-5 to TRBJ2-3, with D tentatively TRBD1 (7 bases). Trimming pared 2 bases from V and 5 bases from J, leaving 17 bases between. Germline V gene data show CDR1 as MNHEY and CDR2 as SVGAGI. This CDR3 is built from 16 residues. DNA for the CDR3: TGTGCCAGCAGTTACGGAGGGGGCGCAGCACTAGATACGCAGTATTTT. Translating gives CASSYGGGAALDTQYF.

This clone appeared once. The rearrangement uses TRBV6-1 and TRBJ2-1, with TRBD2 identical over 10 bases. The CDR3 runs 15 residues. The germline V gene has CDR1 MNHNS and CDR2 SASEGT. V trimming: 4 bases; J trimming: 1 base; junction bases outside the gene matches: 1. The CDR3 spells CASSVSGRSYNEQFF. As DNA, the CDR3 is TGTGCCAGCAGTGTTAGCGGGAGGTCCTACAATGAGCAGTTCTTC.

The chain employs TRBV19 and TRBJ1-1; D is possibly TRBD1 (5 bases). This CDR3 spans 14 amino acids. Germline CDR1 is LNHDA and CDR2 is SQIVND (reference sequence). V lost 7 bases and J lost 2, with 14 bases in between. The CDR3 spells CASKLGRTNTEAFF. The DNA of the CDR3 is TGTGCCAGTAAATTGGGGCGGACCAACACTGAAGCTTTCTTT.

The rearrangement joins TRBV6-4 to TRBJ1-2; 7 bases fit TRBD1. The CDR3 length is 13 residues. Germline V gives CDR1 MRHNA, CDR2 SNTAGT. Trimming removed 2 bases from V and 7 bases from J; junction bases left unmatched: 4. CDR3 protein: CASSDGDSFGYTF. The CDR3 DNA follows: TGTGCCAGCAGTGACGGGGACAGCTTTGGCTACACCTTC.

The chain combines TRBV6-5 with TRBJ1-2, with 9 bases aligning to TRBD1. The J segment lost 3 bases and the V segment lost 2 bases, leaving 4 bases of the junction unmatched. Looked up from germline, CDR1 is MNHEY and CDR2 is SVGAGI. The CDR3 has 15 residues. The CDR3 reads CASSYTDRGDYGYTF. The CDR3 coding sequence is TGTGCCAGCAGTTACACGGACAGGGGAGACTATGGCTACACCTTC.